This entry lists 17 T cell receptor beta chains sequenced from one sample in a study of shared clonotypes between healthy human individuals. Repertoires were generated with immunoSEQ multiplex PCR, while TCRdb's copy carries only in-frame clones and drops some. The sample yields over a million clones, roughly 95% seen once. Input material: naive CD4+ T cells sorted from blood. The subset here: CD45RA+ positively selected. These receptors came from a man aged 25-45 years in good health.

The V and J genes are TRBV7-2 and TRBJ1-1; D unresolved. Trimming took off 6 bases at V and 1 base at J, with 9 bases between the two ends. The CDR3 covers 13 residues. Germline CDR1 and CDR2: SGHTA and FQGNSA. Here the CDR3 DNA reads TGTGCCAGCAGTCTCAGGCCGAACACTGAAGCTTTCTTT. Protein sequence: CASSLRPNTEAFF.

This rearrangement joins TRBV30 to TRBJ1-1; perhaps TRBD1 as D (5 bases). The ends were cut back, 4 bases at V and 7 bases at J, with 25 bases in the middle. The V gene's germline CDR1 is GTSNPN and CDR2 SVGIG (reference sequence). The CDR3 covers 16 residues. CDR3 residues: CAWKVRLPGALDEAFF. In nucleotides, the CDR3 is TGTGCCTGGAAGGTGCGGCTTCCCGGGGCCCTAGATGAAGCTTTCTTT.

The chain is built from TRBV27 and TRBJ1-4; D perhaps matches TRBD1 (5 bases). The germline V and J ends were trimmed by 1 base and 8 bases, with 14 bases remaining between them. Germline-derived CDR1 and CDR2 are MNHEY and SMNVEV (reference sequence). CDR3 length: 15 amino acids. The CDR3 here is CASSLWGRVEEKLFF. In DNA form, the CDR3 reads TGTGCCAGCAGTTTATGGGGCAGGGTGGAAGAAAAACTGTTTTTT.

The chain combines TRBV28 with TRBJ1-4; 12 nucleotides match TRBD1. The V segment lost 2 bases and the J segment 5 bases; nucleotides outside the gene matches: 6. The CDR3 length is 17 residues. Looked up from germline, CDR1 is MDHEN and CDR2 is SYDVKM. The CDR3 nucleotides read TGTGCCAGCAGTTTACCCGGGACAGGGGGCGAGAATGAAAAACTGTTTTTT. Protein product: CASSLPGTGGENEKLFF.

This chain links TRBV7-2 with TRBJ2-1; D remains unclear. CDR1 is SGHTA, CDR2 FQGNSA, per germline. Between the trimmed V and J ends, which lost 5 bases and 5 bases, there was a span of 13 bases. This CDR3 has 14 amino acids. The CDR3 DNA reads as TGTGCCAGCAGCCCAGGATGGGCGAACAATGAGCAGTTCTTC. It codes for CASSPGWANNEQFF.

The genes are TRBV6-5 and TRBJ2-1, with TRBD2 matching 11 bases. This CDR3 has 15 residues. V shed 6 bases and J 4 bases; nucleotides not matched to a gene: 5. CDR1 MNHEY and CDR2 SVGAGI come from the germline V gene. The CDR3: CASSPTSGVYNEQFF. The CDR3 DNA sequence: TGTGCCAGCAGCCCGACTAGCGGGGTATACAATGAGCAGTTCTTC.

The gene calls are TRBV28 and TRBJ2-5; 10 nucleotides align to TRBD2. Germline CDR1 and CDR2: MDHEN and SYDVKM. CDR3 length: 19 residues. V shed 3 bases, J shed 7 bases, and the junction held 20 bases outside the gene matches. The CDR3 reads CASSFLGLAEPLGVSTQYF. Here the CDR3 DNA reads TGTGCCAGCAGTTTCCTCGGACTAGCGGAGCCCCTGGGGGTTTCGACCCAGTACTTC. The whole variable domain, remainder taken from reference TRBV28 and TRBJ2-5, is DVKVTQSSRYLVKRTGEKVFLECVQDMDHENMFWYRQDPGLGLRLIYFSYDVKMKEKGDIPEGYSVSREKKERFSLILESASTNQTSMYLCASSFLGLAEPLGVSTQYFGPGTRLLVL.

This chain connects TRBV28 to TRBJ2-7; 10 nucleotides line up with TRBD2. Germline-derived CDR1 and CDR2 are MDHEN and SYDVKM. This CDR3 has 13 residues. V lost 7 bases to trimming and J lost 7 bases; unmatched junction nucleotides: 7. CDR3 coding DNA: TGTGCCAGCACTAGCGGGAGACCGTATGAGCAGTACTTC. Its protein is CASTSGRPYEQYF.

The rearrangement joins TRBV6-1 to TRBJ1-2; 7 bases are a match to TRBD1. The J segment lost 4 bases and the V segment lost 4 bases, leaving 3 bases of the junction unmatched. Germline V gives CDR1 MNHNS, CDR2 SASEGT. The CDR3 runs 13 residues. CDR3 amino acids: CASSATGFYGYTF. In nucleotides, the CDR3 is TGTGCCAGCAGTGCGACAGGGTTCTATGGCTACACCTTC.

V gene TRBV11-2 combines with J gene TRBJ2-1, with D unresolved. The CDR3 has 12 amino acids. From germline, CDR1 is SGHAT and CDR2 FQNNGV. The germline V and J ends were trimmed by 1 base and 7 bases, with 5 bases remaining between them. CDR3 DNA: TGTGCCAGCAGCTTAGCTGAGAATGAGCAGTTCTTC. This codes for CASSLAENEQFF.

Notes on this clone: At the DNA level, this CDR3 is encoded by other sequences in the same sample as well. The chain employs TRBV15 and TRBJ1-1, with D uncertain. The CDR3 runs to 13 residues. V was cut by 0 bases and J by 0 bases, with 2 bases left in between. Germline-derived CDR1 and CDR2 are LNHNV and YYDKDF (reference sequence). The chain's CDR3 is CATSRDMNTEAFF. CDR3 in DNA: TGTGCCACCAGCAGAGATATGAACACTGAAGCTTTCTTT.

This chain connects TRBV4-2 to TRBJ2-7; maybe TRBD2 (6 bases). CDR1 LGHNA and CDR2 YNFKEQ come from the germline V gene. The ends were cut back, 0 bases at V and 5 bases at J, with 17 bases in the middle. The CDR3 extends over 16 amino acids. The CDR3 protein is CASSQEGNLRDHEQYF. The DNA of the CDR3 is TGTGCCAGCAGCCAAGAGGGTAACTTGCGGGACCACGAGCAGTACTTC.

As DNA, the CDR3 is TGTGCCAGCAGCTTAGATAGGTTGGGGATCTATGGCTACACCTTC. Translated, it gives CASSLDRLGIYGYTF. The chain carries TRBV11-2 and TRBJ1-2, with D hard to call. Germline CDR1 reads SGHAT; CDR2 reads FQNNGV. The V gene lost 0 bases and the J gene lost 4 bases, with 12 bases spanning the gap. The CDR3 runs to 15 residues. Filled out from reference TRBV11-2 and TRBJ1-2, the complete variable domain reads EAGVAQSPRYKIIEKRQSVAFWCNPISGHATLYWYQQILGQGPKLLIQFQNNGVVDDSQLPKDRFSAERLKGVDSTLKIQPAKLEDSAVYLCASSLDRLGIYGYTFGSGTRLTVV.

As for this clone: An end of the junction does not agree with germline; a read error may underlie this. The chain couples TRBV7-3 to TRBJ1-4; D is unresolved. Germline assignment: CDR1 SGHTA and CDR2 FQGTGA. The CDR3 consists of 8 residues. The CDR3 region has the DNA TGTGCCAGCAGCTCGAATTATTTT. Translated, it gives CASSSNYF.

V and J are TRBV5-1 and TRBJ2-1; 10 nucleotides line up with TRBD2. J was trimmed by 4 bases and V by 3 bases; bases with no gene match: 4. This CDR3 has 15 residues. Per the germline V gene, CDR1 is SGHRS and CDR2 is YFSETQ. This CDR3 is CASSSPSGSYNEQFF. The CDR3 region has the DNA TGCGCCAGCAGCTCCCCTAGCGGGAGTTACAATGAGCAGTTCTTC.

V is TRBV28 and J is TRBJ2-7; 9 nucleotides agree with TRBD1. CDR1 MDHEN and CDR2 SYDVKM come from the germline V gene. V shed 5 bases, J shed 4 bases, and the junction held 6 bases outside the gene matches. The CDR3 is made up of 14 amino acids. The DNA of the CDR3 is TGTGCCAGCAGTCCCGGGACAGGGACATACGAGCAGTACTTC. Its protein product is CASSPGTGTYEQYF.

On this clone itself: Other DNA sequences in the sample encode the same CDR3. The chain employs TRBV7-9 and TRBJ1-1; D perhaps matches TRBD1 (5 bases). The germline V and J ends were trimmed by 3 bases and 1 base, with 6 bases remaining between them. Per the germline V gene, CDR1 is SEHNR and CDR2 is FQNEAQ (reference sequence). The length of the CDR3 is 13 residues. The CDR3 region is CASSFRENTEAFF. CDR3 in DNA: TGTGCCAGCAGCTTCAGGGAGAACACTGAAGCTTTCTTT.